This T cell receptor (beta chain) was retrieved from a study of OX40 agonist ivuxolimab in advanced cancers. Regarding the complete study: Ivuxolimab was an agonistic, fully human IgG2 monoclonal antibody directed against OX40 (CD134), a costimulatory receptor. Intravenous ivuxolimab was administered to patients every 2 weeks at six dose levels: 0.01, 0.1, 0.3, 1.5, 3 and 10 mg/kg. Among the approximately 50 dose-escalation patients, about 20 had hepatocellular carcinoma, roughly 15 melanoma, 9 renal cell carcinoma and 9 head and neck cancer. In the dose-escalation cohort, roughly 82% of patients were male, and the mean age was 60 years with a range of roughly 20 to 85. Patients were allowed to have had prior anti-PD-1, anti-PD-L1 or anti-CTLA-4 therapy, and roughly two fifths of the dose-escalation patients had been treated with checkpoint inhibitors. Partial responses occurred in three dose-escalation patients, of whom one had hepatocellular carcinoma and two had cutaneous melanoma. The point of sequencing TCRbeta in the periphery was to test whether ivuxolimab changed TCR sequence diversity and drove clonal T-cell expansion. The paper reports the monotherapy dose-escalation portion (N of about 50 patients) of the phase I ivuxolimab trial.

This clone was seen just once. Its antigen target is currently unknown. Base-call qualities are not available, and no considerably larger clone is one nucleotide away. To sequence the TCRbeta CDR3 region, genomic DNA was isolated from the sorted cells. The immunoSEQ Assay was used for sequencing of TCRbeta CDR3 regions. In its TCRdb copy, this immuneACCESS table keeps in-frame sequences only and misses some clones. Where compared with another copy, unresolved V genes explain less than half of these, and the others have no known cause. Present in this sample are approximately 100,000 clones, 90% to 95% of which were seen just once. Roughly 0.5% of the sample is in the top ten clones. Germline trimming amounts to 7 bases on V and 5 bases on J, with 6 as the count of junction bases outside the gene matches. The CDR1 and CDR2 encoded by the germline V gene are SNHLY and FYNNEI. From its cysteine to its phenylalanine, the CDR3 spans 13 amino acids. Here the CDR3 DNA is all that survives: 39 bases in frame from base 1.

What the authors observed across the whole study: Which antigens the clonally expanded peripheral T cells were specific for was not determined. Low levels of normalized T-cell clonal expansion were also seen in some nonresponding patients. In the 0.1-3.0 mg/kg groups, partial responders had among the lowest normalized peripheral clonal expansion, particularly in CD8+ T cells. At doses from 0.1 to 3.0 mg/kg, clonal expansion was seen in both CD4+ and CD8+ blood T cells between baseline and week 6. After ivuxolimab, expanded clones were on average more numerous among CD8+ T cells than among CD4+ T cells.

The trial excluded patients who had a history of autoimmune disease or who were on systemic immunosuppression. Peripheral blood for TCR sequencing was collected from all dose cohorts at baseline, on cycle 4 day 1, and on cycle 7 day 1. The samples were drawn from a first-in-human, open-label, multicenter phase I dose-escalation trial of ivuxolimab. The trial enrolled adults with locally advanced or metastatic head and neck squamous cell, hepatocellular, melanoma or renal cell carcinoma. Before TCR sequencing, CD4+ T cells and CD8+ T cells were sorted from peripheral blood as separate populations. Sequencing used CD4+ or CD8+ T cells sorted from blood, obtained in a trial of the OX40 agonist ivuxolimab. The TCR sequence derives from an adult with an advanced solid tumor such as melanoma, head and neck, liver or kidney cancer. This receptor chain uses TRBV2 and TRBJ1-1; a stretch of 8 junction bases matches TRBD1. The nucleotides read TGTGCCAGCAATGGCAGGGGGCTTACTGAAGCTTTCTTT. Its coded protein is CASNGRGLTEAFF.